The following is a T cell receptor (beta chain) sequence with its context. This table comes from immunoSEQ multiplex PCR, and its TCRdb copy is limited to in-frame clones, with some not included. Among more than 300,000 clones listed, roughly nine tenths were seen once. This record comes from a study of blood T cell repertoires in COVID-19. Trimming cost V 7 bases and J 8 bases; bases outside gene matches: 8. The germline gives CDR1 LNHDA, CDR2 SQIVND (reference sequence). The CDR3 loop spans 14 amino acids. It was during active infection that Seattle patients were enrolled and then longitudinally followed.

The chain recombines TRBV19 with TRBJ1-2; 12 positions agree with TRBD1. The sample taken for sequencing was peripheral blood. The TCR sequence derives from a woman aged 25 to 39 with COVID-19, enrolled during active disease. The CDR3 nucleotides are TGTGCCAGTACTAGGGGACAGGGGGCGAGAGGCTACACCTTC. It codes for CASTRGQGARGYTF.